Shown below are 18 T cell receptor beta chains from a single sample sequenced in a study of beta chain features in type 1 diabetes. Whole-study findings and limits: All four CD4+ subsets of Type 1 diabetes patients contained TCRB CDR3s that were moderately but significantly shorter.

Since all of the isolated RNA was reverse transcribed, expressed TCRB transcripts were what got sequenced. Profiling relied on immunoSEQ multiplex PCR, and the TCRdb table lists in-frame clones only, not all of them. Seen here are roughly 280,000 clones, approximately 25% observed once, and the top ten hold roughly 0.011%. Which antigens these TCRs recognize remains unknown. The material sequenced was naive CD4+ T cells from blood. The receptors stem from a woman aged 30 to 39 with type 1 diabetes.

The chain couples TRBV19 to TRBJ2-6, with 8 bases matching TRBD1. Losses at the gene ends were 8 bases for V and 0 bases for J; bases not matched to a gene: 6. Germline V lookup: CDR1 LNHDA, CDR2 SQIVND (reference sequence). The CDR3 sequence is 16 residues long. CDR3 in amino acids: CASLDRESSGANVLTF. CDR3 bases: TGTGCCAGTTTGGACAGGGAATCCTCTGGGGCCAACGTCCTGACTTTC.

V and J are TRBV11-2 and TRBJ2-7, with TRBD1 as a possible D gene (6 bases). The V gene lost 0 bases and the J gene lost 2 bases, with 11 bases spanning the gap. CDR3 length equals 15 residues. Germline V gene data show CDR1 as SGHAT and CDR2 as FQNNGV. CDR3 DNA sequence: TGTGCCAGCAGCTTAGACTCGGGACACCCCTACGAGCAGTACTTC. It is translated as CASSLDSGHPYEQYF.

Only a few counts were recorded for this clone. V gene TRBV2 combines with J gene TRBJ2-4; 9 bases fit TRBD1. Germline V gene lookup returns CDR1 SNHLY and CDR2 FYNNEI. Losses at the gene ends were 6 bases for V and 7 bases for J; bases not matched to a gene: 4. The CDR3 covers 13 residues. The CDR3 DNA reads TGTGCCAGCAGGTCAGGACAGGGGAACATTCAGTACTTC. Its translation is CASRSGQGNIQYF. Full variable domain (rest looked up from reference TRBV2 and TRBJ2-4): EPEVTQTPSHQVTQMGQEVILRCVPISNHLYFYWYRQILGQKVEFLVSFYNNEISEKSEIFDDQFSVERPDGSNFTLKIRSTKLEDSAMYFCASRSGQGNIQYFGAGTRLSVL.

This clone was counted between two and nine times. The chain combines TRBV28 with TRBJ2-6; D possibly corresponds to TRBD2 (5 bases). V was clipped by 10 bases and J by 2 bases, with 9 bases between them. Germline lookup yields CDR1 MDHEN and CDR2 SYDVKM. The CDR3 runs 13 residues. The CDR3 DNA follows: TGTGCCATCCAGGAGGCTGGGGCCAACGTCCTGACTTTC. Translating it yields CAIQEAGANVLTF.

The J gene is TRBJ1-5, the V gene TRBV2; TRBD1 matches 8 bases. CDR3 length equals 16 residues. V gave up 5 bases and J gave up 4 bases; unmatched junction bases: 10. The germline CDR1 and CDR2 sequences are SNHLY and FYNNEI. CDR3 sequence reads: CASSFLQGAGNQPQHF. The CDR3 DNA sequence: TGTGCCAGCAGTTTTCTGCAGGGGGCCGGGAATCAGCCCCAGCATTTT.

V gene TRBV7-6 combines with J gene TRBJ1-1, with TRBD1 identical over 8 bases. J gave up 0 bases and V 5 bases, and 2 bases lay outside the gene matches. CDR3 length equals 14 residues. Germline V gene data show CDR1 as SGHVS and CDR2 as FNYEAQ. CDR3 nucleotides: TGTGCCAGCAGCAGGGACAGGATGAACACTGAAGCTTTCTTT. Encoded protein: CASSRDRMNTEAFF.

This chain uses TRBV6-6 with TRBJ1-2, with TRBD1 as a possible D gene (5 bases). The CDR3 has 15 amino acids. Germline CDR1 and CDR2: MNHNY and SVGAGI (reference sequence). The V end lost 0 bases, the J end lost 5 bases, and 13 bases lay between the germline ends. CDR3 sequence: CASSYSVATAYGYTF. DNA of the CDR3: TGTGCCAGCAGTTACTCGGTCGCGACAGCTTATGGCTACACCTTC.

The rearrangement links TRBV11-2 to TRBJ1-1; 7 positions match TRBD1. This CDR3 contains 13 residues. The germline gives CDR1 SGHAT, CDR2 FQNNGV. Germline trimming cut 7 bases from V and 2 bases from J; bases unmatched to any gene: 4. The CDR3 sequence: CASTRDSNTEAFF. The CDR3 DNA sequence: TGTGCCAGCACCCGGGACAGCAACACTGAAGCTTTCTTT.

This clone has more than one count but fewer than ten. This chain links TRBV12-5 with TRBJ2-4; 7 bases map to TRBD1. V shed 1 base, J shed 0 bases, and the junction held 6 bases outside the gene matches. The CDR3 contains 17 residues. Per the germline V gene, CDR1 is LGHNT and CDR2 is FRNRAP. CDR3 loop: CASGLDGTVLAKNIQYF. The CDR3 DNA reads as TGTGCTAGTGGTTTGGACGGGACAGTCCTAGCCAAAAACATTCAGTACTTC.

V usage is TRBV15 and J usage is TRBJ2-1; D unresolved. This CDR3 is 14 amino acids long. CDR1 and CDR2 (germline): LNHNV, YYDKDF (reference sequence). Deletions cut 0 bases from V and 6 bases from J, with 9 bases between. CDR3 DNA: TGTGCCACCAGCAGAGATTTTGTCGGCAATGAGCAGTTCTTC. This codes for CATSRDFVGNEQFF.

The chain links TRBV19 to TRBJ1-4, with D possibly being TRBD1 (5 bases). The CDR3 has 15 residues. Germline assignment: CDR1 LNHDA and CDR2 SQIVND (reference sequence). Trimming pared 2 bases from V and 2 bases from J, leaving 9 bases between. In DNA, the CDR3 is TGTGCCAGTAGTATACGGACACGGACTAATGAAAAACTGTTTTTT. It specifies CASSIRTRTNEKLFF.

This clone was detected a few times. This chain connects TRBV4-2 to TRBJ2-5; 7 bases are a match to TRBD2. The V gene end was trimmed by 3 bases and the J gene end by 6 bases; junction bases not matched to a gene: 10. Germline V lookup: CDR1 LGHNA, CDR2 YNFKEQ. The CDR3 is 15 amino acids. This CDR3 reads CASSQVGEGGKTQYF. For the CDR3, the DNA is TGTGCCAGCAGCCAGGTGGGGGAGGGCGGGAAGACCCAGTACTTC.

The chain uses TRBV30 and TRBJ2-5, with D maybe TRBD1 (7 bases). Germline CDR1 and CDR2: GTSNPN and SVGIG (reference sequence). V lost 4 bases, J lost 4 bases, and 13 bases lay in between. This CDR3 region has 13 residues. The CDR3, as DNA: TGTGCCTGGAACAGGGGAGGTGGAGAGACCCAGTACTTC. Amino acid sequence: CAWNRGGGETQYF.

The chain recombines TRBV30 with TRBJ1-2; no clear D. Looked up from germline, CDR1 is GTSNPN and CDR2 is SVGIG (reference sequence). The ends were cut back, 2 bases at V and 7 bases at J, with 11 bases in the middle. The CDR3 has 12 amino acids. Here the CDR3 DNA reads TGTGCCTGGAGTCGGGATACGGGTGGCTACACCTTC. Amino acids: CAWSRDTGGYTF.

V usage is TRBV7-3 and J usage is TRBJ2-1, with 10 positions matching TRBD2. The CDR3 has 14 amino acids. V was clipped by 5 bases and J by 4 bases; unmatched bases: 2. Germline V lookup: CDR1 SGHTA, CDR2 FQGTGA. DNA for the CDR3: TGTGCCAGCAGCGCGGGACTAGCGTACAATGAGCAGTTCTTC. Protein: CASSAGLAYNEQFF.

This clone has only a few counts. This sequence joins TRBV27 and TRBJ2-5, with D possibly TRBD1 on 6 matching bases. Germline V gene sequence: CDR1 MNHEY, CDR2 SMNVEV (reference sequence). V lost 5 bases to trimming and J lost 7 bases, with 17 bases between them. The CDR3 contains 14 residues. The CDR3 here is CASSRTAPVGTQYF. In nucleotides, the CDR3 is TGTGCCAGCAGTCGGACAGCTCCCGTGGGGACCCAGTACTTC.

The chain joins TRBV18 to TRBJ1-5; TRBD1 matches 9 bases. The CDR3 covers 16 residues. The junction had 8 bases not matched to a gene; V was cut back by 1 base and J by 7 bases. Germline values: CDR1 KGHSH, CDR2 LQKENI. CDR3 sequence (DNA): TGTGCCAGCTCACCACAAAGGACAGGGGTGGGCCAGCCCCAGCATTTT. This sequence encodes CASSPQRTGVGQPQHF. The variable domain in full, completed from reference TRBV18 and TRBJ1-5, reads NAGVMQNPRHLVRRRGQEARLRCSPMKGHSHVYWYRQLPEEGLKFMVYLQKENIIDESGMPKERFSAEFPKEGPSILRIQQVVRGDSAAYFCASSPQRTGVGQPQHFGDGTRLSIL.

The chain joins TRBV30 to TRBJ2-3; TRBD2 matches at 12 bases. This CDR3 contains 17 residues. Trimming cost V 0 bases and J 2 bases; bases outside gene matches: 6. The germline CDR1 and CDR2 sequences are GTSNPN and SVGIG (reference sequence). The CDR3 DNA is TGTGCCTGGAGTGTAGGTTGGACTAGCGGGGCCACAGATACGCAGTATTTT. This sequence encodes CAWSVGWTSGATDTQYF.